The 21 T cell receptor beta chains below come from one sample, sequenced in a study of blood T cells in healthy people across ages. The second PCR ran about 6 to 11 cycles with a sample-barcoded 5' primer and J-beta primers. TCRdb reprocessed the 5' RACE reads with MiXCR, giving one entry per CDR3 protein. Of some 920,000 distinct CDR3 sequences listed, just over 50% were seen once; the top ten hold over 20%. Sequenced sample: blood. These receptors were obtained from a woman aged 60-75 years in good health.

This clonotype was detected only a few times. V and J are TRBV5-1 and TRBJ1-2; D not resolved. The ends were cut back, 0 bases at V and 12 bases at J, with 15 bases in the middle. The CDR3 runs to 13 residues. Germline values: CDR1 SGHRS, CDR2 YFSETQ. The DNA for the CDR3 is TGCGCCAGCAGCTTGGAATGGGCGGGAAGCGACACCTTC. Amino acids: CASSLEWAGSDTF.

This chain joins TRBV6-1 and TRBJ1-1, with no clear D. Germline CDR1 reads MNHNS; CDR2 reads SASEGT. This CDR3 comprises 11 residues. Trimming cost V 5 bases and J 11 bases, with 12 bases left between them. CDR3: CASSSPDRAFF. The CDR3, as DNA: TGTGCCAGCAGTTCCCCGGACCGGGCTTTCTTT.

The table lists this clonotype with a few counts. The chain recombines TRBV20-1 with TRBJ2-1, with D tentatively TRBD2 (5 bases). This CDR3 is built from 16 residues. V lost 1 base, J lost 4 bases, and 17 bases lay in between. Germline V gene sequence: CDR1 DFQATT, CDR2 SNEGSKA (reference sequence). CDR3 DNA sequence: TGCAGTGCTAGAGCCCGACTATCTAAGGGATACAATGAGCAGTTCTTC. It yields the protein CSARARLSKGYNEQFF.

The J gene is TRBJ2-2, the V gene TRBV29-1; the D gene is possibly TRBD1 (6 bases). Germline CDR1 SQVTM, CDR2 ANQGSEA. V lost 1 base and J 5 bases, leaving 17 bases between the germline ends. This CDR3 region has 16 residues. In nucleotides, the CDR3 is TGCAGCGTTGAAGTAGAAGGACAGATGAATACCGGGGAGCTGTTTTTT. It translates to CSVEVEGQMNTGELFF.

The chain links TRBV4-3 to TRBJ2-7; 9 bases match TRBD1. The CDR3 runs 15 residues. V lost 4 bases to trimming and J lost 7 bases; unmatched junction nucleotides: 11. The germline V gene has CDR1 LGHNA and CDR2 YSLEER. CDR3 in amino acids: CASSLRTGATNEQYF. CDR3 nucleotide sequence: TGCGCCAGCAGCCTACGGACAGGGGCAACGAATGAGCAGTACTTC.

The chain couples TRBV4-1 to TRBJ2-7, with 8 nucleotides matching TRBD1. Looked up from germline, CDR1 is MGHRA and CDR2 is YSYEKL. Losses at the gene ends were 0 bases for V and 5 bases for J; bases not matched to a gene: 6. The CDR3 is 15 residues long. The CDR3 region is CASSQDQAGGNEQYF. Written as DNA, the CDR3 is TGCGCCAGCAGCCAAGATCAGGCAGGGGGCAACGAGCAGTACTTC.

This clonotype showed up just a few times. The rearrangement joins TRBV12-3 or TRBV12-4 to TRBJ1-1, with D unclear. The CDR3 covers 13 residues. V lost 8 bases and J lost 11, with 21 bases in between. The CDR3 loop reads CASGTHGTMSAFF. The CDR3 DNA reads as TGTGCCAGCGGCACACACGGTACCATGTCGGCTTTCTTT.

Remarks on this clonotype: A much larger clone lies a single base off, so this may be a read error. V is TRBV25-1 and J is TRBJ2-7, with D unclear. The J call may not be correct, given that the DNA end is closer to TRBJ2-5. Germline values: CDR1 MGHDK, CDR2 SYGVNS. The CDR3 totals 12 residues. The CDR3 bases are TGTGCCGGCAGTACTGTTGGGAAGACCCAGTACTTC. Its translation is CAGSTVGKTQYF.

The V and J genes are TRBV9 and TRBJ2-7, with TRBD2 as a possible D gene (6 bases). Germline lookup yields CDR1 SGDLS and CDR2 YYNGEE. The CDR3 spans 16 residues. With 2 bases removed from V and 0 bases from J, the gap between germline ends came to 15 bases. As DNA, the CDR3 is TGTGCCAGCAGCGTCTCTCCGGGAGACGCCTCCTACGAGCAGTACTTC. Translation: CASSVSPGDASYEQYF.

The gene calls are TRBV14 and TRBJ2-5, with 9 bases identical to TRBD1. The closer fit of TRBJ2-7 to the DNA end suggests the J call may be wrong. The CDR3 loop spans 14 amino acids. The germline V gene has CDR1 SGHDN and CDR2 FVKESK. CDR3 loop: CASSATGTGNEQYF. CDR3 bases: TGTGCCAGCAGCGCCACTGGGACAGGGAACGAGCAGTACTTC.

The chain uses TRBV5-1 and TRBJ2-1; D not certain. The CDR3 is 13 amino acids. V gave up 3 bases and J gave up 8 bases, with 12 bases separating them. From germline, CDR1 is SGHRS and CDR2 YFSETQ. The CDR3 here is CASSSQIIDEQFF. The CDR3 nucleotides read TGCGCCAGCAGCTCGCAGATCATCGATGAGCAGTTCTTC.

This chain connects TRBV6-5 to TRBJ2-4; TRBD2 matches 9 bases. The J call may be wrong; the DNA end is better matched by TRBJ2-7. The CDR3 runs to 14 residues. Germline loops: CDR1 MNHEY, CDR2 SVGAGI. Here the CDR3 reads CASREGLAASEQYF. CDR3 coding DNA: TGTGCCAGCAGGGAGGGACTAGCAGCTTCCGAGCAGTACTTC.

The gene calls are TRBV28 and TRBJ2-1; possible D gene TRBD2, 5 bases. Per germline, CDR1 MDHEN and CDR2 SYDVKM. The V end was cut by 3 bases, the J end by 7 bases, with 19 bases between. CDR3 length: 16 amino acids. The CDR3 nucleotides are TGTGCCAGCAGTTTTCCCGGCGGGTGGGGTGCGAATGAGCAGTTCTTC. Its protein product is CASSFPGGWGANEQFF.

The CDR3 region is CATSSGTGFNEQFF. The CDR3 DNA follows: TGTGCCACCAGCAGCGGGACAGGGTTTAATGAGCAGTTCTTC. The chain employs TRBV15 and TRBJ2-1, with 9 bases matching TRBD1. V shed 3 bases, J shed 7 bases, and the junction held 4 bases outside the gene matches. CDR1 is LNHNV, CDR2 YYDKDF, per germline (reference sequence). The CDR3 is 14 amino acids. The whole variable domain, filled in from reference TRBV15 and TRBJ2-1, reads DAMVIQNPRYQVTQFGKPVTLSCSQTLNHNVMYWYQQKSSQAPKLLFHYYDKDFNNEADTPDNFQSRRPNTSFCFLDIRSPGLGDTAMYLCATSSGTGFNEQFFGPGTRLTVL.

The rearrangement uses TRBV7-9 and TRBJ1-1, with D perhaps TRBD1 (5 bases). The germline CDR1 and CDR2 sequences are SEHNR and FQNEAQ (reference sequence). V dropped 3 bases and J dropped 1 base, with 9 bases sitting between them. This CDR3 spans 14 amino acids. The CDR3 DNA reads TGTGCCAGCAGCTTGGGGGACCGGAACACTGAAGCTTTCTTT. This sequence encodes CASSLGDRNTEAFF.

The chain has TRBV2 and TRBJ2-2, with TRBD2 matching over 10 bases. V was clipped by 5 bases and J by 6 bases; unmatched bases: 6. This CDR3 has 15 residues. From germline, CDR1 is SNHLY and CDR2 FYNNEI. The CDR3 reads CASSLTSGMAGELFF. CDR3 in DNA: TGTGCCAGCAGTCTTACTAGCGGGATGGCCGGGGAGCTGTTTTTT.

The V and J genes are TRBV5-1 and TRBJ2-1, with TRBD2 matching over 11 bases. The CDR3 length is 15 residues. Trimming took 0 bases from V and 5 from J; bases not matched to a gene: 1. Germline V gene sequence: CDR1 SGHRS, CDR2 YFSETQ. In DNA form, the CDR3 reads TGCGCCAGCAGCTTGGAGGGACTAGCGGACAATGAGCAGTTCTTC. Protein product: CASSLEGLADNEQFF.

This clonotype was detected a few times. The V call is TRBV9, the J call TRBJ2-2; D assignment may be TRBD1 or TRBD2 (6 bases each). Germline V gives CDR1 SGDLS, CDR2 YYNGEE. CDR3 length: 17 amino acids. Trimming cost V 4 bases and J 0 bases, with 16 bases left between them. CDR3 protein: CASSKSWGAANTGELFF. In DNA, the CDR3 is TGTGCCAGCAGCAAATCTTGGGGGGCCGCGAACACCGGGGAGCTGTTTTTT.

This clonotype was seen a handful of times. This rearrangement joins TRBV29-1 to TRBJ2-4; D may correspond to TRBD1 or TRBD2 (6 bases each). Germline V gives CDR1 SQVTM, CDR2 ANQGSEA. V lost 6 bases and J 1 base, leaving 13 bases between the germline ends. The CDR3 consists of 14 residues. This chain's CDR3 is CSVRGLGAKNIQYF. The CDR3 coding sequence is TGCAGCGTCCGGGGGCTCGGGGCCAAAAACATTCAGTACTTC.

This chain connects TRBV3-1 to TRBJ2-7; TRBD1 agrees at 7 bases. Germline CDR1 LGHDT, CDR2 YNNKEL (reference sequence). With 4 bases clipped from V and 2 bases from J, the junction kept 8 bases outside the gene matches. The CDR3 covers 15 residues. The chain's CDR3 is CASSPIRDSTYEQYF. DNA of the CDR3: TGTGCCAGCAGCCCGATCCGGGACAGCACCTACGAGCAGTACTTC.

This clonotype was seen a few times. This chain connects TRBV2 to TRBJ2-5, with D perhaps TRBD2 (5 bases). The CDR3 has 13 amino acids. The V end was cut by 6 bases, the J end by 4 bases, with 12 bases between. The germline V gene encodes CDR1 SNHLY and CDR2 FYNNEI. CDR3 in DNA: TGTGCCAGCAGCGCGGGCTACGGAGAGACCCAGTACTTC. It yields the protein CASSAGYGETQYF.